This record concerns one T cell receptor beta chain sequence. The CDR3 consists of 12 residues. V gave up 10 bases and J gave up 8 bases, with 17 bases separating them. Looked up from germline, CDR1 is MNHNS and CDR2 is SASEGT. These data come from a study of T cell changes during pregnancy in multiple sclerosis. Libraries were prepared by immunoSEQ multiplex PCR; TCRdb keeps only in-frame clonotypes and omits some of them. The sample carries around 130,000 clones, approximately 94% recorded once. The receptor comes from a female donor with multiple sclerosis, enrolled in a pregnancy study. The J gene is TRBJ1-1, the V gene TRBV6-1, with D possibly matching TRBD1 (5 bases). This sample comprised peripheral blood, obtained before pregnancy. The CDR3 sequence is CAILLGAREAFF. The CDR3 nucleotides read TGTGCCATACTCCTTGGGGCCAGAGAAGCTTTCTTT.